These T cell receptor beta chains were read from a single sample in a study of response to subunit inactivated influenza vaccine. TCRdb recomputed calls from the RT-PCR reads with MiXCR, one row per CDR3 protein. The data show about 800,000 distinct CDR3 sequences, with 21% seen just once and around 9.6% held by the top ten. The specimen comprised PBMCs from blood, sampled roughly 5 days after vaccination. These receptor sequences come from a man between 45 and 60 years old who received an inactivated influenza vaccine. CDR3s include the opening cysteine and the closing phenylalanine or tryptophan. D genes are given only for firm matches. Clone sizes are given selectively: once, few, many, or a class where the clone is expanded.

J gene,D gene,V gene,clone size,CDR3 DNA,CDR3 protein
TRBJ2-7,.,TRBV28,.,TGTGCCAGCAGACTTGACAGTCTACGAGGGCAGTACTTC,CASRLDSLRGQYF
TRBJ1-4,.,TRBV12-3/TRBV12-4,few,TGTGCCAGCAGTTTAGCTGCGTTGGGGGATGAAAAACTGTTTTTT,CASSLAALGDEKLFF
TRBJ1-6,.,TRBV7-2,.,TGTGCCAGCAGGTTCGGGGGTAATTCACCCCTCCACTTT,CASRFGGNSPLHF
TRBJ2-6,TRBD1,TRBV11-2,few,TGTGCCAGCAGGCCTTACCGGGACAGGGTGTTACCTGGGGCCAACGTCCTGACTTTC,CASRPYRDRVLPGANVLTF
TRBJ2-3,TRBD2,TRBV20-1,many,TGCAGTGCTAGAGATGCTACTAGCGGGAAAGATACGCAGTATTTT,CSARDATSGKDTQYF
TRBJ1-1,TRBD1,TRBV5-1,few,TGCGCCAGCAGCCTGGACAGGGTTGAACATGGTGAAGCTTTCTTT,CASSLDRVEHGEAFF
TRBJ2-1,TRBD1,TRBV12-3/TRBV12-4,.,TGTGCCAGCAGCGAGACAGGGAGCTCCTACAATGAGCAGTTCTTC,CASSETGSSYNEQFF
TRBJ2-1,.,TRBV20-1,.,TGCAGTGCTAAAGAGGGGGGGCCCTACAATGAGCAGTTCTTC,CSAKEGGPYNEQFF
TRBJ2-3,TRBD1,TRBV5-6,.,TGTGCCAGCAGCGGCTTACCTCAGGGACAGGGGTATTTT,CASSGLPQGQGYF
TRBJ2-3,TRBD2,TRBV5-4,.,TGTGCCAGCAGCTCCGCTAGCGGGCTGACAGATACGCAGTATTTT,CASSSASGLTDTQYF
TRBJ2-7,TRBD1,TRBV12-3/TRBV12-4,.,TGTGCCAGCACCAGGGGGACAGGAATTTCCTACGAGCAGTACTTC,CASTRGTGISYEQYF
TRBJ1-1,TRBD1,TRBV5-1,.,TGCGCCAGCAGCACGAAGGGGGCCACTGAAGCTTTCTTT,CASSTKGATEAFF
TRBJ2-1,TRBD1,TRBV7-6,many,TGTGCCAGCAGTCGTCCGGGACAGGGTTACAATGAGCAGTTCTTC,CASSRPGQGYNEQFF
TRBJ2-5,.,TRBV20-1,few,TGCAGTGCTAGCGTAATCCGGGACCAAGAGACCCAGTACTTC,CSASVIRDQETQYF
TRBJ2-1,TRBD2,TRBV27,few,TGTGCCAGCAGTTTAGGGACTAGCCTCTTAGGATCCTACAATGAGCAGTTCTTC,CASSLGTSLLGSYNEQFF
TRBJ2-5,TRBD2,TRBV2,few,TGTGCCAGCATAAGCGGGAGAGAGGAGACCCAGTACTTC,CASISGREETQYF
TRBJ2-5,.,TRBV6-2/TRBV6-3,.,TGTGCCAGCAGTTCTCTTAGGCCCCAAGAGACCCAGTACTTC,CASSSLRPQETQYF
TRBJ1-6,.,TRBV7-9,few,TGTGCCAGCAGCGAAGCATACACAGGGACCTATAATTCACCCCTCCACTTT,CASSEAYTGTYNSPLHF
TRBJ2-1,TRBD2,TRBV15,.,TGTGCCACCAGCAGAGGTTTCCCTAGCGGAGTTAACAATGAGCAGTTCTTC,CATSRGFPSGVNNEQFF
TRBJ2-2,.,TRBV12-3/TRBV12-4,many,TGTGCCAGCGGGTGGACAGCCTCGAACACCGGGGAGCTGTTTTTT,CASGWTASNTGELFF
TRBJ2-7,.,TRBV12-3/TRBV12-4,many,TGTGCCAGCAGTTTGAACAGGCTGGTGCCTACCTACGAGCAGTACTTC,CASSLNRLVPTYEQYF
TRBJ2-7,.,TRBV20-1,.,TGCAGTGCTAGAGATCATAGGCAGGGTGGCTACGAGCAGTACTTC,CSARDHRQGGYEQYF
TRBJ2-7,.,TRBV4-2,.,TGTGCCAGCAGCCAAGATTACCCAGGGAGTATCCACGAGCAGTACTTC,CASSQDYPGSIHEQYF
TRBJ2-2,TRBD1,TRBV29-1,.,TGCAGCGTTGGCGCCGGGACAGGGGTGAACACCGGGGAGCTGTTTTTT,CSVGAGTGVNTGELFF
TRBJ2-2,TRBD1,TRBV20-1,few,TGCAGTGCTAGAGATCTGGACAGGGTCGTCACCGGGGAGCTGTTTTTT,CSARDLDRVVTGELFF
TRBJ1-5,.,TRBV5-1,few,TGCGCCAGCAGTTCAGGGGCCAATCAGCCCCAGCATTTT,CASSSGANQPQHF
TRBJ2-5,.,TRBV6-1,few,TGTGCCAGCACCGGTGTCAGGGGGGTCTTAGAGACCCAGTACTTC,CASTGVRGVLETQYF
TRBJ1-1,.,TRBV12-3/TRBV12-4,.,TGTGCCAGCAGTTTCCAGGCAGAAATGAACACTGAAGCTTTCTTT,CASSFQAEMNTEAFF
TRBJ1-1,TRBD1,TRBV4-2,few,TGTGCCAGCAGCCATCCCGGACAGGGGGCGTCAATCACTGAAGCTTTCTTT,CASSHPGQGASITEAFF
TRBJ1-2,.,TRBV7-9,few,TGTGCCAGCAGCTTAGCCTTCAGGGAGAATGGCTACACCTTC,CASSLAFRENGYTF
TRBJ2-2,.,TRBV11-2,few,TGTGCCAGCAGATTCCCTACAGGGTATAACACCGGGGAGCTGTTTTTT,CASRFPTGYNTGELFF
TRBJ2-7,.,TRBV10-3,few,TGTGCCACCACCGGGTCAGCCTACGAGCAGTACTTC,CATTGSAYEQYF
TRBJ1-5,.,TRBV24-1,.,TGTGCCACCAGAAATGAAGGGGCGGGTCAGCCCCAGCATTTT,CATRNEGAGQPQHF
TRBJ2-3,TRBD1,TRBV20-1,few,TGCAGTGCTAGAGAGATCCGACCGGGACAGGGGGCACCGAGCACAGATACGCAGTATTTT,CSAREIRPGQGAPSTDTQYF
TRBJ1-5,.,TRBV6-2/TRBV6-3,.,TGTGCCAGCAGTTACTCGTTTGGACAGCGACGAAATCAGCCCCAGCATTTT,CASSYSFGQRRNQPQHF
TRBJ1-1,.,TRBV20-1,few,TGCAGTGCTAGATTTGGTTTAAGGAACACTGAAGCTTTCTTT,CSARFGLRNTEAFF
TRBJ2-3,.,TRBV5-1,few,TGCGCCAGCAGGGGGGCCACCACAGATACGCAGTATTTT,CASRGATTDTQYF